These 24 T cell receptor beta chains were sequenced from one sample in a study of vaccination and CD4 T cells after COVID-19. Once obtained from cultured CD4+ T cells, the DNA was sequenced using the Oncomine TCR Beta short-read assay. TCRdb processed the PCR reads anew with MiXCR; each CDR3 protein has one entry. The table records about 1,400 distinct CDR3 sequences, around 50% of them present only once. Sample treatment: roughly nine-day PBMC culture with coronavirus spike peptide pools or control peptides (ViraFEST assay). Before the COVID-19 pandemic (2011-2018), CD4+ T cells were obtained from the unexposed donor. These receptors lack a known antigen. Sequencing was carried out using CD4+ T cells from blood, cultured in vitro. All receptors derive from a human donor in good health.

The V call is TRBV11-3, the J call TRBJ2-7; 11 bases are a match to TRBD1. Germline V gene sequence: CDR1 SGHNT, CDR2 YENEEA. Unmatched junction bases numbered 3, after V lost 4 bases and J lost 4 bases. The CDR3 spans 14 residues. The CDR3 reads CASSSGQGAYEQYF. For the CDR3, the DNA is TGTGCCAGCAGCTCCGGACAGGGGGCTTACGAGCAGTACTTC.

The V and J genes are TRBV20-1 and TRBJ1-4, with D perhaps TRBD1 (6 bases). Germline values: CDR1 DFQATT, CDR2 SNEGSKA (reference sequence). V lost 6 bases and J lost 7, with 9 bases in between. The CDR3 consists of 11 residues. CDR3 protein: CSARGTEKLFF. CDR3 coding DNA: TGCAGTGCAAGGGGGACTGAAAAACTGTTTTTT.

This clonotype was seen only a few times. This chain connects TRBV7-2 to TRBJ2-7; D call uncertain. There are 14 residues in the CDR3. Between the trimmed V and J ends, which lost 5 bases and 3 bases, there was a span of 14 bases. CDR1 is SGHTA and CDR2 is FQGNSA in the germline V gene. CDR3 residues: CASSIRPHNYEQYF. DNA for the CDR3: TGTGCCAGCAGCATCAGGCCCCACAACTACGAGCAGTACTTC.

This clonotype was counted only a few times. This chain's CDR3 is CASSSTGGGNTIYF. The DNA of the CDR3 is TGTGCCAGCAGTTCTACAGGGGGGGGAAACACCATATATTTT. The chain couples TRBV27 to TRBJ1-3, with 8 bases fitting TRBD1. The CDR3 has 14 amino acids. V was clipped by 4 bases and J by 4 bases; unmatched bases: 3. In germline, CDR1 is MNHEY, CDR2 SMNVEV (reference sequence).

The chain couples TRBV27 to TRBJ1-1; 8 bases are a match to TRBD1. V was pared by 3 bases and J by 4 bases, with 10 bases of the junction left unmatched. Per the germline V gene, CDR1 is MNHEY and CDR2 is SMNVEV (reference sequence). The CDR3 sequence is 16 residues long. This CDR3 is CASSFRQGAVATEAFF. CDR3 in DNA: TGTGCCAGCAGTTTTCGGCAGGGGGCTGTTGCCACTGAAGCTTTCTTT.

This clonotype was picked up a small number of times. This chain uses TRBV9 with TRBJ1-6; the D gene is possibly TRBD1 (6 bases). This CDR3 spans 14 amino acids. Trimming left V 3 bases short and J 10 bases short, with 14 bases between. Germline V gene lookup returns CDR1 SGDLS and CDR2 YYNGEE. CDR3 amino acids: CASSAAGARSPLHF. The CDR3 bases are TGTGCCAGCAGCGCCGCGGGGGCGCGATCACCCCTCCACTTT.

The genes are TRBV4-1 and TRBJ2-1, with 10 bases identical to TRBD2. Germline V gene sequence: CDR1 MGHRA, CDR2 YSYEKL. The CDR3 spans 17 residues. Germline trimming cut 2 bases from V and 7 bases from J; bases unmatched to any gene: 11. The CDR3, as DNA: TGCGCCAGCAGCCAACCCTTTAGCGGGGGGCGGTGGAATGAGCAGTTCTTC. Amino acids: CASSQPFSGGRWNEQFF.

The chain couples TRBV12-3 or TRBV12-4 to TRBJ2-2; tentatively, D is TRBD1 or TRBD2 (5 bases each). Trimming shortened V by 6 bases and J by 2 bases, and 22 bases separated the two germline ends. This CDR3 contains 18 residues. CDR3 amino acids: CASRHSLDRAVNTGELFF. The DNA of the CDR3 is TGTGCCAGCAGACACTCGCTAGACAGAGCGGTTAACACCGGGGAGCTGTTTTTT.

CDR3 sequence: CSAKATAEVYEQYF. CDR3 coding DNA: TGCAGTGCTAAGGCGACAGCAGAAGTCTACGAGCAGTACTTC. The chain combines TRBV20-1 with TRBJ2-7; TRBD1 might be the D (5 bases). CDR3 size: 14 residues. The germline V gene encodes CDR1 DFQATT and CDR2 SNEGSKA (reference sequence). V was shortened by 4 bases and J by 3 bases, with 16 bases between the two germline ends.

This sequence joins TRBV5-4 and TRBJ1-1; D gene uncertain. Germline V CDR1 and CDR2: SGHNT, YYREEE (reference sequence). This CDR3 spans 14 amino acids. The V gene lost 0 bases and the J gene lost 9 bases, with 15 bases spanning the gap. The CDR3 bases are TGTGCCAGCAGCTTGGCGGACGGACTAGGGCAAGCTTTCTTT. Translating it yields CASSLADGLGQAFF.

This clonotype has more than one count but fewer than ten. This chain links TRBV19 with TRBJ1-5, with D possibly being TRBD1 (6 bases). The CDR3 has 17 residues. CDR1 is LNHDA, CDR2 SQIVND, per germline (reference sequence). V lost 3 bases and J lost 0, with 15 bases in between. CDR3 protein: CASSIPSGVYSNQPQHF. The DNA of the CDR3 is TGTGCCAGTAGTATCCCCTCAGGGGTTTATAGCAATCAGCCCCAGCATTTT. Together with reference TRBV19 and TRBJ1-5, the CDR3 gives the full variable domain: DGGITQSPKYLFRKEGQNVTLSCEQNLNHDAMYWYRQDPGQGLRLIYYSQIVNDFQKGDIAEGYSVSREKKESFPLTVTSAQKNPTAFYLCASSIPSGVYSNQPQHFGDGTRLSIL.

V gene TRBV7-2 combines with J gene TRBJ2-7, with D unresolved. The CDR3 contains 11 residues. V was pared by 3 bases and J by 3 bases, with 3 bases between. CDR1 SGHTA and CDR2 FQGNSA come from the germline V gene. CDR3: CASSFYYEQYF. Written as DNA, the CDR3 is TGTGCCAGCAGCTTCTACTACGAGCAGTACTTC.

This clonotype was picked up a small number of times. J is TRBJ2-2 and V is TRBV24-1, with D possibly TRBD2 on 5 matching bases. The ends were cut back, 8 bases at V and 0 bases at J, with 9 bases in the middle. The CDR3 has 14 amino acids. Germline assignment: CDR1 KGHDR and CDR2 SFDVKD. CDR3: CATTRGPNTGELFF. In DNA form, the CDR3 reads TGTGCCACCACTAGAGGGCCGAACACCGGGGAGCTGTTTTTT.

The chain links TRBV11-2 to TRBJ2-6; D uncertain. Trimming took off 3 bases at V and 1 base at J, with 7 bases between the two ends. The CDR3 is 15 residues long. CDR1 is SGHAT, CDR2 FQNNGV, per germline. As DNA, the CDR3 is TGTGCCAGCAGCTTGAAGGGATCTGGGGCCAACGTCCTGACTTTC. Its translation is CASSLKGSGANVLTF.

The chain employs TRBV18 and TRBJ1-6; TRBD1 might be the D (5 bases). Trimming stripped 2 bases from V and 6 bases from J, with 8 bases between. From germline, CDR1 is KGHSH and CDR2 LQKENI. The CDR3 extends over 14 amino acids. CDR3 nucleotides: TGTGCCAGCTCACCAGAGGGGCTTAATTCACCCCTCCACTTT. It codes for CASSPEGLNSPLHF.

As DNA, the CDR3 is TGTGCCAGCTCACCACGGGAGGGCGAGCAGTACTTC. As protein: CASSPREGEQYF. The chain has TRBV18 and TRBJ2-7; TRBD2 matches 7 bases. CDR1 is KGHSH and CDR2 is LQKENI in the germline V gene. Losses at the gene ends were 1 base for V and 6 bases for J; bases not matched to a gene: 0. The CDR3 runs 12 residues.

By frequency in the sample, this clonotype is hyperexpanded. V is TRBV15 and J is TRBJ1-5; D remains ambiguous. CDR3 length: 12 amino acids. Germline V gene data show CDR1 as LNHNV and CDR2 as YYDKDF (reference sequence). Trimming cost V 1 base and J 3 bases, with 1 base left between them. The CDR3 sequence: CATSRANQPQHF. CDR3 DNA: TGTGCCACCAGCAGAGCCAATCAGCCCCAGCATTTT. Variable domain in full (rest from reference TRBV15 and TRBJ1-5): DAMVIQNPRYQVTQFGKPVTLSCSQTLNHNVMYWYQQKSSQAPKLLFHYYDKDFNNEADTPDNFQSRRPNTSFCFLDIRSPGLGDTAMYLCATSRANQPQHFGDGTRLSIL.

The chain links TRBV6-5 to TRBJ2-3; 12 bases map to TRBD2. V lost 2 bases to trimming and J lost 1 base; unmatched junction nucleotides: 13. The CDR3 is 20 amino acids. Germline V gives CDR1 MNHEY, CDR2 SVGAGI. This chain's CDR3 is CASSYKASGRAVVGTDTQYF. CDR3 coding DNA: TGTGCCAGCAGTTACAAGGCTAGCGGGAGGGCCGTGGTTGGCACAGATACGCAGTATTTT.

V is TRBV30 and J is TRBJ2-5; 8 positions match TRBD2. V was clipped by 3 bases and J by 7 bases; unmatched bases: 4. Germline V gene data show CDR1 as GTSNPN and CDR2 as SVGIG (reference sequence). The CDR3 runs to 12 residues. The CDR3 is CAWSISGGTQYF. CDR3 bases: TGTGCCTGGAGCATAAGCGGGGGGACCCAGTACTTC.

This chain links TRBV6-1 with TRBJ2-5, with 10 bases lining up with TRBD2. The trim removed 3 bases at V and 5 bases at J, leaving 6 bases unmatched. This CDR3 has 15 residues. Germline-derived CDR1 and CDR2 are MNHNS and SASEGT. The CDR3 here is CASSDQRGGRETQYF. In DNA, the CDR3 is TGTGCCAGCAGTGACCAGCGGGGGGGCCGGGAGACCCAGTACTTC.

The chain combines TRBV28 with TRBJ2-3; 7 bases align to TRBD2. J was trimmed by 2 bases and V by 4 bases; bases with no gene match: 6. Germline V gene data show CDR1 as MDHEN and CDR2 as SYDVKM. CDR3 length: 15 residues. The CDR3 DNA reads TGTGCCAGCAGTTCCCTGCTAGCGGCCACAGATACGCAGTATTTT. Translated: CASSSLLAATDTQYF.

The V and J genes are TRBV7-3 and TRBJ2-5; the match to TRBD1 covers 8 bases. Germline CDR1 SGHTA, CDR2 FQGTGA. The CDR3 loop spans 15 amino acids. J was trimmed by 1 base and V by 5 bases; bases with no gene match: 6. The CDR3 loop is CASSPQGAPQETQYF. The DNA for the CDR3 is TGTGCCAGCAGCCCCCAGGGGGCCCCCCAAGAGACCCAGTACTTC.

The V and J genes are TRBV6-4 and TRBJ1-2; 8 bases fit TRBD1. CDR1 is MRHNA, CDR2 SNTAGT, per germline. The CDR3 contains 13 residues. Germline trimming cut 6 bases from V and 6 bases from J; bases unmatched to any gene: 6. CDR3 in DNA: TGTGCCAGCAGGAGGACAGGGTCAGATGGCTACACCTTC. As protein: CASRRTGSDGYTF.

V is TRBV4-1 and J is TRBJ1-4; D is ambiguous. The CDR3 runs 13 residues. Germline V lookup: CDR1 MGHRA, CDR2 YSYEKL. Trimming cost V 4 bases and J 7 bases, with 10 bases left between them. Here the CDR3 DNA reads TGCGCCAGCAGCCTCGCCCGGGGTGAAAAACTGTTTTTT. Translating gives CASSLARGEKLFF.